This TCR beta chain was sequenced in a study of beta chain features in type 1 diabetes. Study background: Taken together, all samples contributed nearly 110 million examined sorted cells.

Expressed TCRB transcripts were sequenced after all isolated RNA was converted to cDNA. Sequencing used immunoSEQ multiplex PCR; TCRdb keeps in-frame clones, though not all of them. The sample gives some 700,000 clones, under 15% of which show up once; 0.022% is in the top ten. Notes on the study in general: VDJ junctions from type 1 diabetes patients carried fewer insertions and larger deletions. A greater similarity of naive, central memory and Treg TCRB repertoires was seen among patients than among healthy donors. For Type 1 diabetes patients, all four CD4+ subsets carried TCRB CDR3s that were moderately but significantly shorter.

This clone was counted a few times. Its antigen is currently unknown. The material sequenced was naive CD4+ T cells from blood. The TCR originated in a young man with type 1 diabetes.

In DNA form, the CDR3 reads TGCGCCAGCAGCCAAGGAGACACAGGGAGACAGCCCCAGCATTTT. Translation gives CASSQGDTGRQPQHF. The chain joins TRBV4-1 to TRBJ1-5; possible D gene TRBD1, 6 bases. CDR3 length: 15 amino acids. Per the germline V gene, CDR1 is MGHRA and CDR2 is YSYEKL. V lost 1 base and J lost 7, with 14 bases in between.